These 28 T cell receptor beta chains came from one sample sequenced in a study of OX40 agonist ivuxolimab in advanced cancers. Assay: immunoSEQ multiplex PCR; the TCRdb copy retains only in-frame clones and omits some. Altogether approximately 60,000 clones are present, about 80% being singletons, with the ten largest covering approximately 2%. Sequences were derived from CD4+ or CD8+ T cells sorted from blood, sampled in a trial of the OX40 agonist ivuxolimab. These receptors were collected from an adult with an advanced solid tumor such as melanoma, head and neck, liver or kidney cancer.

In DNA, the CDR3 is TGTGCCAGCAGCTTGAGGGTAGTCGGATCACCCCTCCACTTT. Encoded protein: CASSLRVVGSPLHF. The chain recombines TRBV5-4 with TRBJ1-6, with D uncertain. The ends were cut back, 1 base at V and 10 bases at J, with 12 bases in the middle. CDR1 is SGHNT and CDR2 is YYREEE in the germline V gene (reference sequence). This CDR3 has 14 amino acids. Drawing the rest from reference TRBV5-4 and TRBJ1-6, the complete variable domain is ETGVTQSPTHLIKTRGQQVTLRCSSQSGHNTVSWYQQALGQGPQFIFQYYREEENGRGNFPPRFSGLQFPNYSSELNVNALELDDSALYLCASSLRVVGSPLHFGNGTRLTVT.

The V gene is TRBV27, the J gene TRBJ2-3; D could derive from TRBD1 or TRBD2 (5 bases each). V was trimmed by 7 bases and J by 4 bases, leaving 24 bases between them. The CDR3 covers 17 residues. From germline, CDR1 is MNHEY and CDR2 SMNVEV (reference sequence). The CDR3 region has the DNA TGTGCCAGCACTCCACTGCCGGGACGGTGGGCCCCAGATACGCAGTATTTT. Residues: CASTPLPGRWAPDTQYF.

The chain couples TRBV9 to TRBJ2-1; a weak D match, TRBD2 (5 bases). The V and J ends lost 0 bases and 2 bases respectively, with 12 bases between them. This CDR3 spans 16 amino acids. Germline CDR1 reads SGDLS; CDR2 reads YYNGEE. The CDR3 bases are TGTGCCAGCAGCGTAGGTACTAGTTCGGCCTACAATGAGCAGTTCTTC. Translation gives CASSVGTSSAYNEQFF.

This clone was seen more than once but under ten times. Other DNA sequences in the sample encode the same CDR3. The gene calls are TRBV14 and TRBJ2-2; 7 bases are a match to TRBD1. The CDR3 is 15 residues long. The germline CDR1 and CDR2 sequences are SGHDN and FVKESK. V was pared by 1 base and J by 5 bases, with 4 bases of the junction left unmatched. The CDR3 nucleotides are TGTGCCAGCAGCCAAGGACAGGGTCGGACCGGGGAGCTGTTTTTT. This encodes CASSQGQGRTGELFF. Combining the CDR3 with reference TRBV14 and TRBJ2-2 gives the whole variable domain EAGVTQFPSHSVIEKGQTVTLRCDPISGHDNLYWYRRVMGKEIKFLLHFVKESKQDESGMPNNRFLAERTGGTYSTLKVQPAELEDSGVYFCASSQGQGRTGELFFGEGSRLTVL.

The V and J genes are TRBV10-3 and TRBJ2-7; possible D gene TRBD2, 5 bases. Per germline, CDR1 ENHRY and CDR2 SYGVKD. The CDR3 sequence is 14 residues long. The V end was cut by 2 bases, the J end by 6 bases, with 14 bases between. CDR3 protein: CAISETASGVEQYF. Here the CDR3 DNA reads TGTGCCATCAGTGAGACCGCTTCCGGGGTCGAGCAGTACTTC.

This clone was seen only a few times. The gene calls are TRBV7-2 and TRBJ1-3; D is ambiguous. This CDR3 is built from 13 residues. CDR1 and CDR2 from the germline V gene are SGHTA and FQGNSA. Trimming cost V 5 bases and J 1 base, with 6 bases left between them. The CDR3 here is CASSRESGNTIYF. CDR3 nucleotides: TGTGCCAGCAGCCGCGAATCTGGAAACACCATATATTTT.

V is TRBV23-1 and J is TRBJ1-5; 10 bases line up with TRBD1. TRBV23-1 is given ORF status, its function remaining uncertain. The CDR3 length is 15 residues. V dropped 3 bases and J dropped 7; count of bases not matched to a gene: 6. The CDR3 DNA sequence: TGCGCCAGCAGTCACCCGGGACAGGGGTTACAGCCCCAGCATTTT. Amino acid sequence: CASSHPGQGLQPQHF.

In this sample, this clone is medium-sized. This chain connects TRBV19 to TRBJ1-1; D not resolved. The CDR3 is 15 residues long. V lost 4 bases to trimming and J lost 0 bases, with 12 bases between them. Germline V gene lookup returns CDR1 LNHDA and CDR2 SQIVND (reference sequence). CDR3 in DNA: TGTGCCAGTAGTAAGCGGACGGCTATGAACACTGAAGCTTTCTTT. Amino acids: CASSKRTAMNTEAFF.

The chain carries TRBV4-3 and TRBJ1-2; tentatively, D is TRBD1 (6 bases). V shed 3 bases and J shed 3 bases, with 17 bases lying between them. CDR3 length equals 16 residues. Germline-derived CDR1 and CDR2 are LGHNA and YSLEER. The CDR3 nucleotides are TGCGCCAGCAGCCACGGCCCCCAAGCAGGGGACTATGGCTACACCTTC. As protein: CASSHGPQAGDYGYTF.

This clone was counted a single time. This chain connects TRBV7-9 to TRBJ2-5; D might be TRBD1 or TRBD2, each matching 5 bases. CDR1 SEHNR and CDR2 FQNEAQ come from the germline V gene (reference sequence). The CDR3 runs 15 residues. V was pared by 1 base and J by 1 base, with 10 bases between. This CDR3 is CASSLDGAGQETQYF. Here the CDR3 DNA reads TGTGCCAGCAGCTTAGATGGGGCGGGCCAAGAGACCCAGTACTTC.

This sequence joins TRBV5-1 and TRBJ2-5; TRBD1 matches at 10 bases. The junction had 2 bases not matched to a gene; V was cut back by 4 bases and J by 5 bases. Germline CDR1 reads SGHRS; CDR2 reads YFSETQ. This CDR3 is 13 amino acids long. CDR3 DNA: TGCGCCAGCAGCATGGGACAGGGGGAGACCCAGTACTTC. This translates into CASSMGQGETQYF.

The CDR3 loop reads CASRTTETQYF. The CDR3 nucleotides read TGTGCCAGCAGGACTACAGAGACCCAGTACTTC. The rearrangement uses TRBV25-1 and TRBJ2-5; maybe TRBD2 (5 bases). The CDR3 has 11 amino acids. Trimming removed 6 bases from V and 4 bases from J, with 6 bases in between. Germline CDR1 MGHDK, CDR2 SYGVNS.

This chain joins TRBV6-5 and TRBJ1-3; a possible D gene is TRBD1 (5 bases). The CDR3 is 15 residues long. V was pared by 2 bases and J by 2 bases, with 10 bases between. Germline CDR1 MNHEY, CDR2 SVGAGI. CDR3 region: CASSYHRGTGNTIYF. CDR3 coding DNA: TGTGCCAGCAGTTACCATAGGGGAACTGGAAACACCATATATTTT.

This chain uses TRBV6-1 with TRBJ1-3; D is unresolved. The CDR3 contains 14 residues. Germline values: CDR1 MNHNS, CDR2 SASEGT. The V and J ends lost 2 bases and 3 bases respectively, with 8 bases between them. Here the CDR3 reads CASSELAYGNTIYF. The DNA for the CDR3 is TGTGCCAGCAGTGAACTGGCCTATGGAAACACCATATATTTT.

The chain has TRBV27 and TRBJ1-1, with 7 bases that match TRBD1. CDR1 is MNHEY and CDR2 is SMNVEV in the germline V gene (reference sequence). CDR3 length equals 17 residues. V gave up 11 bases and J gave up 0 bases; unmatched junction bases: 18. The CDR3 sequence is CASARFLGRGLNTEAFF. The CDR3 DNA reads as TGTGCCTCTGCCCGGTTTTTGGGCAGGGGGTTGAACACTGAAGCTTTCTTT.

The gene calls are TRBV5-1 and TRBJ2-7; D remains unclear. Germline-derived CDR1 and CDR2 are SGHRS and YFSETQ. The V and J ends lost 1 base and 5 bases respectively, with 13 bases between them. This CDR3 spans 14 amino acids. The DNA of the CDR3 is TGCGCCAGCAGCTTGTTAGGCTCTCGGGACGAGCAGTACTTC. This gives the protein CASSLLGSRDEQYF.

The chain combines TRBV5-4 with TRBJ1-2; 9 bases match TRBD1. CDR1 SGHNT and CDR2 YYREEE come from the germline V gene (reference sequence). The J segment lost 6 bases and the V segment lost 4 bases, leaving 4 bases of the junction unmatched. The CDR3 is 13 amino acids. DNA of the CDR3: TGTGCCAGCAGCCCACAGGGGGCTGATGGCTACACCTTC. Amino acid sequence: CASSPQGADGYTF.

In the case of this clone: The same CDR3 arises from other DNA sequences in this sample as well. This rearrangement joins TRBV7-2 to TRBJ2-5; D is possibly TRBD1 (5 bases). V was clipped by 2 bases and J by 4 bases, with 8 bases between them. Germline V gives CDR1 SGHTA, CDR2 FQGNSA. There are 13 residues in the CDR3. The CDR3 region has the DNA TGTGCCAGCAGCTTACAAAGGGGAGAGACCCAGTACTTC. Translation: CASSLQRGETQYF.

Concerning this clone: This likely comes from a read error, as the CDR3 has no conserved phenylalanine or tryptophan at its end. It is unclear where the CDR3 begins or ends on the DNA, so no DNA is shown, and the CDR3 is as TCRdb lists it. The chain carries TRBV30 and TRBJ2-7. Per germline, CDR1 GTSNPN and CDR2 SVGIG (reference sequence). The CDR3 has 13 amino acids, counting both end residues. This CDR3 reads CAWSVGTLEPVRI.

V gene TRBV14 combines with J gene TRBJ1-3; no clear D. The CDR3 contains 14 residues. From germline, CDR1 is SGHDN and CDR2 FVKESK. V was trimmed by 4 bases and J by 0 bases, leaving 7 bases between them. CDR3 protein: CASSRTFSGNTIYF. DNA for the CDR3: TGTGCCAGCAGCCGGACTTTCTCTGGAAACACCATATATTTT.

The rearrangement links TRBV18 to TRBJ1-1; no clear D gene. The germline V and J ends were trimmed by 0 bases and 3 bases, with 5 bases remaining between them. The CDR3 runs 13 residues. Looked up from germline, CDR1 is KGHSH and CDR2 is LQKENI. The CDR3 DNA sequence: TGTGCCAGCTCACCACCAGGATACACTGAAGCTTTCTTT. Translating gives CASSPPGYTEAFF. Combining the CDR3 with reference TRBV18 and TRBJ1-1 gives the whole variable domain NAGVMQNPRHLVRRRGQEARLRCSPMKGHSHVYWYRQLPEEGLKFMVYLQKENIIDESGMPKERFSAEFPKEGPSILRIQQVVRGDSAAYFCASSPPGYTEAFFGQGTRLTVV.

This sequence joins TRBV5-1 and TRBJ2-7; 11 positions match TRBD1. Germline trimming cut 4 bases from V and 6 bases from J; bases unmatched to any gene: 3. This CDR3 is 13 amino acids long. Germline-derived CDR1 and CDR2 are SGHRS and YFSETQ. CDR3 protein: CASSGQGAGEQYF. CDR3 coding DNA: TGCGCCAGCAGCGGACAGGGGGCAGGCGAGCAGTACTTC.

The V gene is TRBV18, the J gene TRBJ2-5; 9 bases match TRBD2. The CDR3 covers 13 residues. The V and J ends lost 3 bases and 5 bases, in that order; junction bases with no gene match: 1. Germline-derived CDR1 and CDR2 are KGHSH and LQKENI. CDR3: CASSPAGGETQYF. CDR3 nucleotides: TGTGCCAGCTCACCGGCGGGGGGGGAGACCCAGTACTTC.

The chain has TRBV4-3 and TRBJ2-1; TRBD1 matches 8 bases. Germline CDR1 LGHNA, CDR2 YSLEER. Trimming took 4 bases from V and 9 from J; bases not matched to a gene: 11. The CDR3 loop spans 15 amino acids. The CDR3 sequence: CASSLLTGTGTEQFF. In DNA, the CDR3 is TGCGCCAGCAGCCTCCTAACCGGGACAGGTACTGAGCAGTTCTTC.

The rearrangement joins TRBV7-9 to TRBJ1-1; 7 positions match TRBD1. CDR3 length equals 16 residues. V shed 2 bases, J shed 2 bases, and the junction held 8 bases outside the gene matches. Germline assignment: CDR1 SEHNR and CDR2 FQNEAQ (reference sequence). The CDR3 region is CASSLKGQRANTEAFF. The CDR3, as DNA: TGTGCCAGCAGCTTAAAGGGACAGAGGGCAAACACTGAAGCTTTCTTT.

There are many counts of this clone. The rearrangement joins TRBV6-6 to TRBJ1-4; D possibly corresponds to TRBD1 (5 bases). Trimming stripped 6 bases from V and 7 bases from J, with 12 bases between. This CDR3 comprises 13 residues. Germline V gene lookup returns CDR1 MNHNY and CDR2 SVGAGI (reference sequence). The CDR3 nucleotides are TGTGCCAGCAGACCAGGGAGCGGTGAAAAACTGTTTTTT. It yields the protein CASRPGSGEKLFF.

The genes are TRBV2 and TRBJ2-2, with D uncertain. V shed 4 bases and J shed 6 bases, with 9 bases lying between them. CDR3 length equals 13 residues. CDR1 is SNHLY and CDR2 is FYNNEI in the germline V gene. The CDR3 sequence: CASSVGQPGELFF. The CDR3 DNA sequence: TGTGCCAGCAGTGTCGGGCAGCCCGGGGAGCTGTTTTTT.

The chain links TRBV6-6 to TRBJ2-1; D is uncertain. V lost 6 bases and J 4 bases, leaving 4 bases between the germline ends. CDR1 is MNHNY, CDR2 SVGAGI, per germline (reference sequence). The CDR3 has 11 amino acids. Written as DNA, the CDR3 is TGTGCCAGCAGCCCGTACAATGAGCAGTTCTTC. It encodes CASSPYNEQFF.